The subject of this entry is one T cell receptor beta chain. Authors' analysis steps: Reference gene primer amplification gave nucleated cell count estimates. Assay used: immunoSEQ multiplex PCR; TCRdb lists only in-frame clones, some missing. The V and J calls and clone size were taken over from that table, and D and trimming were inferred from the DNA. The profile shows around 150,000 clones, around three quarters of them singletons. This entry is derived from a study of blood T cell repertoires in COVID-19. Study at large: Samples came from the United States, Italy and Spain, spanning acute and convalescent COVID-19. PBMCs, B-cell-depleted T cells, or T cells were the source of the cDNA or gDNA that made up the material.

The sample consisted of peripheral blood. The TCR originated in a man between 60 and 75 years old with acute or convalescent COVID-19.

The CDR3 protein is CASGGSWAGNTIYF. DNA of the CDR3: TGTGCCAGCGGGGGCTCGTGGGCTGGAAACACCATATATTTT. The V gene is TRBV25-1, the J gene TRBJ1-3; tentatively, D is TRBD1 (6 bases). The CDR3 runs to 14 residues. Trimming took off 8 bases at V and 2 bases at J, with 13 bases between the two ends. Germline assignment: CDR1 MGHDK and CDR2 SYGVNS.